This TCR beta chain stems from a study of CD8 T cells in ankylosing spondylitis. For TCR beta, libraries came from quantitative 5'-RACE with molecular barcodes. TCRdb re-derived calls from the 5' RACE reads in MiXCR, one entry per CDR3 protein. The sample consists of 250,000 to 350,000 distinct CDR3 sequences, less than 9.5% of them appearing once. Overall study results and limits: Earlier literature documents some of the motif variants in reactive arthritis synovial fluid and blood. A motif of 8 or 9 highly homologous TCR beta variants was seen as apparently characteristic of ankylosing spondylitis blood. Significant enrichment of disease-linked clones was reportedly seen in matched ankylosing spondylitis synovial fluid. Relatively scarce in peripheral blood, disease-linked clones were CD8+.

This CDR3 has 17 amino acids. V lost 3 bases to trimming and J lost 4 bases, with 19 bases between them. CDR1 SGHVS and CDR2 FQNEAQ come from the germline V gene. To note about this clonotype: What it binds is not known.

V is TRBV7-8 and J is TRBJ2-1; D is possibly TRBD1 (6 bases). This clonotype originated in a male donor with ankylosing spondylitis. The sequenced material came from blood, either unsorted or a sorted T cell fraction (not recorded which). CDR3 protein: CASSFYVLRTEYNEQFF. CDR3 DNA: TGTGCCAGCAGCTTTTACGTGTTAAGGACAGAGTACAATGAGCAGTTCTTC.